These 26 T cell receptor beta chains were all obtained from the same sample, sequenced in a study of blood T cells in healthy people across ages. The second PCR ran roughly 6 to 11 cycles with a sample-barcoded 5' primer and J-beta primers. TCRdb itself ran the 5' RACE reads through MiXCR, one entry per CDR3 protein. The sample yields 1.6 million or so distinct CDR3 sequences, about 35% seen once. The sample taken for sequencing was blood. Receptor source: a young woman in good health.

The chain carries TRBV10-3 and TRBJ1-2; 7 bases align to TRBD1. V lost 7 bases to trimming and J lost 7 bases; unmatched junction nucleotides: 9. The length of the CDR3 is 13 residues. CDR1 is ENHRY, CDR2 SYGVKD, per germline. CDR3 in amino acids: CAITKGTARGYTF. CDR3 bases: TGTGCCATCACTAAGGGGACAGCCCGTGGCTACACCTTC.

This clonotype was counted only a few times. This chain links TRBV7-6 with TRBJ1-2, with 7 bases matching TRBD1. J gave up 4 bases and V 5 bases, and 7 bases lay outside the gene matches. The CDR3 has 14 amino acids. Germline assignment: CDR1 SGHVS and CDR2 FNYEAQ. CDR3 DNA: TGTGCCAGCAGCCAGGGGACAGCCCCCTATGGCTACACCTTC. Translation: CASSQGTAPYGYTF.

The chain joins TRBV20-1 to TRBJ2-4, with 12 bases that match TRBD2. The CDR3 is 14 residues long. V dropped 5 bases and J dropped 6; count of bases not matched to a gene: 5. Germline CDR1 is DFQATT and CDR2 is SNEGSKA (reference sequence). CDR3: CSADWTSGTNIQYF. DNA of the CDR3: TGCAGTGCTGATTGGACTAGCGGGACAAACATTCAGTACTTC.

The chain combines TRBV27 with TRBJ1-2; perhaps TRBD1 as D (5 bases). V was shortened by 3 bases and J by 13 bases, with 21 bases between the two germline ends. From germline, CDR1 is MNHEY and CDR2 SMNVEV (reference sequence). CDR3 length equals 14 residues. CDR3 in DNA: TGTGCCAGCAGTTTTCAGATGGGACTGCAGGATTGCACCTTC. It specifies CASSFQMGLQDCTF.

The chain is built from TRBV13 and TRBJ2-5; D unresolved. Trimming left V 4 bases short and J 5 bases short, with 8 bases between. Germline CDR1 and CDR2: PRHDT and FYEKMQ (reference sequence). This CDR3 contains 12 residues. CDR3 loop: CASSSGWETQYF. The CDR3 coding sequence is TGTGCCAGCAGCTCAGGTTGGGAGACCCAGTACTTC. The whole variable domain, filled in from reference TRBV13 and TRBJ2-5, reads AAGVIQSPRHLIKEKRETATLKCYPIPRHDTVYWYQQGPGQDPQFLISFYEKMQSDKGSIPDRFSAQQFSDYHSELNMSSLELGDSALYFCASSSGWETQYFGPGTRLLVL.

This clonotype was detected a few times. The chain joins TRBV20-1 to TRBJ2-1; tentatively, D is TRBD2 (7 bases). Per germline, CDR1 DFQATT and CDR2 SNEGSKA (reference sequence). V was trimmed by 0 bases and J by 0 bases, leaving 18 bases between them. This CDR3 has 18 amino acids. For the CDR3, the DNA is TGCAGTGCTAGAGATCGGGGGAGGGGGACGAGCTCCTACAATGAGCAGTTCTTC. Protein sequence: CSARDRGRGTSSYNEQFF.

The chain is built from TRBV20-1 and TRBJ2-1; D may be TRBD1 or TRBD2 (5 bases each). Trimming cost V 3 bases and J 10 bases, with 16 bases left between them. This CDR3 has 13 amino acids. CDR1 is DFQATT, CDR2 SNEGSKA, per germline (reference sequence). Here the CDR3 DNA reads TGCAGTGCTAGTTATCTAGCAGCAGGGGAGCAGTTCTTC. Translation: CSASYLAAGEQFF.

V usage is TRBV27 and J usage is TRBJ1-4; D remains unclear. The CDR3 has 14 amino acids. Looked up from germline, CDR1 is MNHEY and CDR2 is SMNVEV (reference sequence). V was cut by 4 bases and J by 0 bases, with 6 bases left in between. CDR3 protein: CASSSHATNEKLFF. DNA of the CDR3: TGTGCCAGCAGTTCCCACGCAACTAATGAAAAACTGTTTTTT.

In the case of this clonotype: A read error may explain this, as a much larger clone is one base away. The chain links TRBV27 to TRBJ2-1, with no clear D. Germline CDR1 MNHEY, CDR2 SMNVEV (reference sequence). The CDR3 has 12 residues. In nucleotides, the CDR3 is TGTGCCAGCAGTTTCTACGACAATGGGCAGTTCTTC. Protein sequence: CASSFYDNGQFF.

The chain links TRBV6-2 or TRBV6-3 to TRBJ1-6; 12 positions match TRBD1. V shed 6 bases, J shed 11 bases, and the junction held 17 bases outside the gene matches. The CDR3 extends over 18 amino acids. Germline assignment: CDR1 MNHEY and CDR2 SVGEGT. CDR3 nucleotides: TGTGCCAGCAGCAAAACCCATATCCGGGACAGGGGGCGGCCACCCCTCCACTTT. Translating it yields CASSKTHIRDRGRPPLHF.

The genes are TRBV7-7 and TRBJ2-5; tentative D call: TRBD1 (6 bases). Germline V gene lookup returns CDR1 SSHAT and CDR2 FNYEAQ (reference sequence). The CDR3 has 15 residues. Trimming left V 2 bases short and J 4 bases short, with 14 bases between. Written as DNA, the CDR3 is TGTGCCAGCAGCTTACTCAGGGGAGTGGGAGAGACCCAGTACTTC. It codes for CASSLLRGVGETQYF.

The rearrangement uses TRBV11-2 and TRBJ2-4; 7 bases are a match to TRBD2. The J call could be wrong; TRBJ2-7 is a better fit for the DNA end. Germline CDR1 reads SGHAT; CDR2 reads FQNNGV. The CDR3 is 14 residues long. This chain's CDR3 is CASSIGGEAYEQYF. The CDR3 bases are TGTGCCAGCAGCATTGGGGGGGAGGCGTACGAGCAGTACTTC.

In this sample, this clonotype turned up a few times. This chain joins TRBV20-1 and TRBJ2-3; D gene ambiguous. Germline CDR1 and CDR2: DFQATT and SNEGSKA (reference sequence). The CDR3 runs to 14 residues. V was pared by 3 bases and J by 4 bases, with 14 bases between. In DNA form, the CDR3 reads TGCAGTGCTAGGCGGTCAGCATACTCAGATACGCAGTATTTT. It translates to CSARRSAYSDTQYF.

There are a few counts of this clonotype. The chain couples TRBV20-1 to TRBJ2-7; the match to TRBD2 covers 7 bases. CDR1 and CDR2 (germline): DFQATT, SNEGSKA (reference sequence). The CDR3 is 15 amino acids. J lost 4 bases, V lost 6 bases, and 15 bases had no gene match. DNA for the CDR3: TGCAGTGCGACCCGGGGGGACTTTGTCGGGTACGAGCAGTACTTC. Protein sequence: CSATRGDFVGYEQYF.

The J gene is TRBJ2-7, the V gene TRBV4-1, with D perhaps matching TRBD1 (6 bases). The CDR3 runs to 15 residues. CDR1 and CDR2 (germline): MGHRA, YSYEKL. Trimming pared 2 bases from V and 0 bases from J, leaving 11 bases between. The CDR3 DNA reads TGCGCCAGCAGCCAACGCGGACAGACCTCCTACGAGCAGTACTTC. As protein: CASSQRGQTSYEQYF.

The chain is built from TRBV28 and TRBJ2-7; D possibly uses TRBD1 or TRBD2 (7 bases each). With 8 bases removed from V and 3 bases from J, the gap between germline ends came to 17 bases. Germline V CDR1 and CDR2: MDHEN, SYDVKM. The CDR3 consists of 14 residues. CDR3 nucleotide sequence: TGTGCCAGCCGGGGAGGGGGCCCCTTCTACGAGCAGTACTTC. It translates to CASRGGGPFYEQYF.

This chain connects TRBV24-1 to TRBJ2-3, with D hard to call. CDR1 is KGHDR, CDR2 SFDVKD, per germline. V was clipped by 5 bases and J by 2 bases, with 22 bases between them. CDR3 length: 18 residues. The CDR3 loop reads CATSGLLSGPFLTDTQYF. DNA of the CDR3: TGTGCCACCAGTGGTCTGCTCTCGGGTCCATTCCTCACAGATACGCAGTATTTT.

The CDR3 nucleotides are TGTGCCTGGAGTGCGGATTTCTCCTATGGCTACACCTTC. Amino acids: CAWSADFSYGYTF. The chain recombines TRBV30 with TRBJ1-2; D is unclear. V dropped 1 base and J dropped 4 bases, with 10 bases sitting between them. Germline V CDR1 and CDR2: GTSNPN, SVGIG (reference sequence). The CDR3 runs 13 residues.

This chain joins TRBV3-1 and TRBJ2-3, with D perhaps TRBD1 (6 bases). V dropped 3 bases and J dropped 4 bases, with 11 bases sitting between them. This CDR3 spans 14 amino acids. Germline assignment: CDR1 LGHDT and CDR2 YNNKEL (reference sequence). The CDR3 bases are TGTGCCAGCAGCCACGCAGGGGTCGCAGATACGCAGTATTTT. Its protein is CASSHAGVADTQYF.

DNA of the CDR3: TGCAGTGCTACCAACCGGCCCCGACTAGCGGGCCTGAATGAGCAGTACTTC. As protein: CSATNRPRLAGLNEQYF. The rearrangement uses TRBV20-1 and TRBJ2-5; 10 bases agree with TRBD2. Per germline, CDR1 DFQATT and CDR2 SNEGSKA (reference sequence). Trimming removed 4 bases from V and 11 bases from J; junction bases left unmatched: 22. The CDR3 is 17 residues long.

This clonotype was detected a few times. The rearrangement joins TRBV20-1 to TRBJ2-3; 9 bases align to TRBD2. The CDR3 is made up of 11 amino acids. Trimming took 4 bases from V and 14 from J; bases not matched to a gene: 7. The germline CDR1 and CDR2 sequences are DFQATT and SNEGSKA (reference sequence). CDR3 bases: TGCAGTGCTACAACCGGGACTAGCCGGTATTTT. Amino acids: CSATTGTSRYF.

The chain joins TRBV5-1 to TRBJ2-3; 7 positions agree with TRBD2. Germline CDR1 and CDR2: SGHRS and YFSETQ. This CDR3 comprises 14 residues. With 7 bases clipped from V and 4 bases from J, the junction kept 9 bases outside the gene matches. CDR3 amino acids: CASSLTSAPDTQYF. CDR3 sequence (DNA): TGCGCCAGCTCCCTTACTAGCGCCCCAGATACGCAGTATTTT.

As DNA, the CDR3 is TGTGCCACCAGCAGAAAGGGGCGGCCTTTGGGGGGTACGCAGTATTTT. Its translation: CATSRKGRPLGGTQYF. The chain couples TRBV15 to TRBJ2-3, with a weak D call TRBD2 (6 bases). V was pared by 2 bases and J by 8 bases, with 20 bases between. The CDR3 is made up of 16 amino acids. Per the germline V gene, CDR1 is LNHNV and CDR2 is YYDKDF (reference sequence).

This clonotype was counted at least ten times. The chain couples TRBV12-3 or TRBV12-4 to TRBJ2-1; TRBD2 agrees at 8 bases. After removal of 2 bases from V and 10 bases from J, the junction contained 7 bases not matched to a gene. This CDR3 contains 14 residues. The CDR3 sequence: CASSLPPGLEEQFF. DNA for the CDR3: TGTGCCAGCAGTTTACCCCCGGGACTAGAAGAGCAGTTCTTC.

The chain couples TRBV6-1 to TRBJ2-1, with 8 bases that match TRBD2. The DNA end is more similar to TRBJ2-7, so the J call may be wrong. This CDR3 is built from 17 residues. Per the germline V gene, CDR1 is MNHNS and CDR2 is SASEGT. The CDR3 coding sequence is TGTGCCAGCAGTGGCCCCCGGGGGGGAAGCTCCTACAATGAGCAGTACTTC. Protein: CASSGPRGGSSYNEQYF.

This clonotype was found a few times. This chain links TRBV12-3 or TRBV12-4 with TRBJ2-7; D gene ambiguous. CDR3 length: 12 residues. V dropped 3 bases and J dropped 5 bases, with 8 bases sitting between them. The CDR3 reads CASSFKSDEQYF. For the CDR3, the DNA is TGTGCCAGCAGTTTTAAGTCCGACGAGCAGTACTTC.